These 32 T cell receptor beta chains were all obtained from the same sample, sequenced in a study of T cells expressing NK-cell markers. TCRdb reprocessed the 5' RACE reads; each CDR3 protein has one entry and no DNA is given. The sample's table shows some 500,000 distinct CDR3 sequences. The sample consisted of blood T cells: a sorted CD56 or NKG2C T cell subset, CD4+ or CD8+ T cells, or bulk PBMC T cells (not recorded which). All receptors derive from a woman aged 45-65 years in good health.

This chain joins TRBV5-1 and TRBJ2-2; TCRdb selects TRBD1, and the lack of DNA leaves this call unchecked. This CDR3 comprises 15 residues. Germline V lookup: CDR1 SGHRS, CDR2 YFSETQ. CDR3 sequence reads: CASSQDRGKGGELFF.

The CDR3 reads CASSSGRVPDTQYF. This chain links TRBV5-1 with TRBJ2-3; TCRdb returns TRBD2, unconfirmable since there is no DNA. The CDR3 totals 14 residues. Germline V gene data show CDR1 as SGHRS and CDR2 as YFSETQ. The variable domain in full, with the rest retrieved from reference TRBV5-1 and TRBJ2-3, is KAGVTQTPRYLIKTRGQQVTLSCSPISGHRSVSWYQQTPGQGLQFLFEYFSETQRNKGNFPGRFSGRQFSNSRSEMNVSTLELGDSALYLCASSSGRVPDTQYFGPGTRLTVL.

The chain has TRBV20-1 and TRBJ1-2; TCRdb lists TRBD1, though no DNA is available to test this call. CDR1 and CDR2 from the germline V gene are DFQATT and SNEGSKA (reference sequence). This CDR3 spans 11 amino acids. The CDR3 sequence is CSAGTSTGYTF.

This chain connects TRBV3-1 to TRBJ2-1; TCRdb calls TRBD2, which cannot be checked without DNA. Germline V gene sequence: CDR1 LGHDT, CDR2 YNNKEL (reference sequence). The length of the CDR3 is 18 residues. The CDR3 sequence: CASSQENSGVSSYNEQFF.

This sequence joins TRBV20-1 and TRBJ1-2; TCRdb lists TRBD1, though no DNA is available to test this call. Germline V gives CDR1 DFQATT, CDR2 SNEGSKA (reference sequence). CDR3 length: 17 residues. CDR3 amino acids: CSARERDPGGITYGYTF.

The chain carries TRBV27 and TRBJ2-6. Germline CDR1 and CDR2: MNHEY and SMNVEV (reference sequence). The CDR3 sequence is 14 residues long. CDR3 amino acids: CASSLAGGANVLTF.

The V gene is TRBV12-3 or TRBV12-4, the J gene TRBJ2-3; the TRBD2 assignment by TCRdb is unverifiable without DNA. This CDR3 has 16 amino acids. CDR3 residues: CASRTGTSGIFDTQYF.

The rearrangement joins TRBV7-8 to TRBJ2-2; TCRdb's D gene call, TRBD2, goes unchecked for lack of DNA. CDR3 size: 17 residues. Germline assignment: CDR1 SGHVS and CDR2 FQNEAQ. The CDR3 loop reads CASSSSQGGTNTGELFF.

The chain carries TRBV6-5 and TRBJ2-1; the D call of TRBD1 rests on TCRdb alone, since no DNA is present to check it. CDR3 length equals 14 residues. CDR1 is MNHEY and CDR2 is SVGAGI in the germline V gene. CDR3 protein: CASTLPGTSNEQFF.

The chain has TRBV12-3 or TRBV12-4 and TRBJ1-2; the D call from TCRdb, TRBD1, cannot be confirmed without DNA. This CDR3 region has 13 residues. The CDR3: CASRRGHNYGYTF.

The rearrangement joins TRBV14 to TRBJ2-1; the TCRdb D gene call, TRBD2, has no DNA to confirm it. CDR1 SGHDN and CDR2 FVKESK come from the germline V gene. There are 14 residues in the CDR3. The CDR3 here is CATSLAGGNNEQFF.

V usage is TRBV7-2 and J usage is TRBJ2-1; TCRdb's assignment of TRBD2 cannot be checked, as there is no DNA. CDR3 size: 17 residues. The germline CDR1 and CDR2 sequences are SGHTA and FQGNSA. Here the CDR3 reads CASSLLAGAEGGNEQFF.

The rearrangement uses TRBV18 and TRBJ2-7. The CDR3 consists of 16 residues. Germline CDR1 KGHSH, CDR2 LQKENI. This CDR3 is CASSLPGLARSYEQYF.

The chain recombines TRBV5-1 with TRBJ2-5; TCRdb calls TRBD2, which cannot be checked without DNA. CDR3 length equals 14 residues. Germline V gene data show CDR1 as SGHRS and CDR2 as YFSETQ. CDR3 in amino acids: CASSEGRPQETQYF.

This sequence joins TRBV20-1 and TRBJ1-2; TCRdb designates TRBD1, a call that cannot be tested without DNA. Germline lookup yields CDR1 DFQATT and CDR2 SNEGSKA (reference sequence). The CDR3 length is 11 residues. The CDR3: CSARGGDRNTF.

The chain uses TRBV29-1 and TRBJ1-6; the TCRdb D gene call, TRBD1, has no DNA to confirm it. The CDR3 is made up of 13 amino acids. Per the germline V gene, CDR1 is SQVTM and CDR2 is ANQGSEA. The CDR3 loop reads CSVTEQGRSPLHF.

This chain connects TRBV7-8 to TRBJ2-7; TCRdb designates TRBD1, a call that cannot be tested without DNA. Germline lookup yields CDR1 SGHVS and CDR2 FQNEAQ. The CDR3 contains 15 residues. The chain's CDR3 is CASSHPGGRVGEQYF.

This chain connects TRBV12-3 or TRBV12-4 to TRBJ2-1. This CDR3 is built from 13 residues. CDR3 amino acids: CASSSPQVSEQFF.

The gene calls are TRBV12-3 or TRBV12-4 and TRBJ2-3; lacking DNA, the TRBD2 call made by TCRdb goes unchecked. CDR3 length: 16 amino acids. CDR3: CASSNTWDFLGDTQYF.

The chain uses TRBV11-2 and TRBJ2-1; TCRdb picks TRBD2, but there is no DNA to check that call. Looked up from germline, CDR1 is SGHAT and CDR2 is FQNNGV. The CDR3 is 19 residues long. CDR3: CASSPQVLAGGFWDNEQFF.

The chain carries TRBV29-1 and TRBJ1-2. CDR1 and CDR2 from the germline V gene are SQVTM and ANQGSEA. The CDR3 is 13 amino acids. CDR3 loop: CSVEDKGLGGYTF. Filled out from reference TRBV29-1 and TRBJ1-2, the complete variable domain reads SAVISQKPSRDICQRGTSLTIQCQVDSQVTMMFWYRQQPGQSLTLIATANQGSEATYESGFVIDKFPISRPNLTFSTLTVSNMSPEDSSIYLCSVEDKGLGGYTFGSGTRLTVV.

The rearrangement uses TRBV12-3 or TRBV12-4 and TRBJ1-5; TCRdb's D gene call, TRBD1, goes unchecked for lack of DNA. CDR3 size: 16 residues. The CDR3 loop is CASSFQSRGAAAAQHF.

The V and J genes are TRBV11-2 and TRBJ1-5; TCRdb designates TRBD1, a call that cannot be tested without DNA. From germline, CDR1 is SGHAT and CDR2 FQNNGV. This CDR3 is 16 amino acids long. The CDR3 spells CASKTGGSGYNQPQHF.

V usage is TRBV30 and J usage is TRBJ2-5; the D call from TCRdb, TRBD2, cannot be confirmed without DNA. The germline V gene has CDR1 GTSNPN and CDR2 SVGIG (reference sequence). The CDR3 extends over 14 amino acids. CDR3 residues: CAWSSGGGRKTQYF.

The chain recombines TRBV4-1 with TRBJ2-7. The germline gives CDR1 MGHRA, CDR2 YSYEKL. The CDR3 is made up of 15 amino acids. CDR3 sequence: CASSQGIAYSYEQYF.

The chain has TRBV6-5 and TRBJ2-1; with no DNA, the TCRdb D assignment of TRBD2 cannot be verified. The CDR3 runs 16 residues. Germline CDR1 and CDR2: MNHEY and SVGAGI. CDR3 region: CASSVTLAGDINEQFF.

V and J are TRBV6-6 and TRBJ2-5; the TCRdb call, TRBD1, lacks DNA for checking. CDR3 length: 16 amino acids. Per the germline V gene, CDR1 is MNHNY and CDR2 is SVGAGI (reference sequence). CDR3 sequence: CASSYSQGSYQETQYF.

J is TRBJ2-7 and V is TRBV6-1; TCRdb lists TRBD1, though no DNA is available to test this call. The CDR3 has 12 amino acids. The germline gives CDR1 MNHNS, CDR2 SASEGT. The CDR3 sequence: CASRDRAQEQYF.

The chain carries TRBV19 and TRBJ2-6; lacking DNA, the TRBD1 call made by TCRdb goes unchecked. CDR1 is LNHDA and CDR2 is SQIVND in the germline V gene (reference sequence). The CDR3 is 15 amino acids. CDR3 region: CASSGHRSGANVLTF.

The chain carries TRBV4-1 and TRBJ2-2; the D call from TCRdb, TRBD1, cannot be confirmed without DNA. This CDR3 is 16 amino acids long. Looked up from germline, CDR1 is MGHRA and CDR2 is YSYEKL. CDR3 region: CASSQPGQWNTGELFF.

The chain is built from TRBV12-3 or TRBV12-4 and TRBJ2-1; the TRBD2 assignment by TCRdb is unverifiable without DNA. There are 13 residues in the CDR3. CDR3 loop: CASSKRVQNEQFF.

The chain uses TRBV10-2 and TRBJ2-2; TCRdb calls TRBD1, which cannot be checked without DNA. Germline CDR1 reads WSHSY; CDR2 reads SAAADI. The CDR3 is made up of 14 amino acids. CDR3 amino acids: CASSQRGHTGELFF.